The sample holds a few counts of the clone carrying this T cell receptor beta chain. A read error may account for a junction end that differs from germline. These data originate in a study of blood T cell repertoires in COVID-19. Study-wide context: The cDNA or gDNA used as material had been derived from T cells, B-cell-depleted T cells, or PBMCs.

Repertoires were generated with immunoSEQ multiplex PCR, while TCRdb's copy carries only in-frame clones and drops some. The table includes roughly 440,000 clones, more than 70% detected once. The CDR3 covers 11 residues. Germline CDR1 SNHLY, CDR2 FYNNEI. The chain uses TRBV2 and TRBJ2-1; the D gene is possibly TRBD1 (5 bases). This clonotype originated in a woman aged 45-65 years with COVID-19, enrolled during active disease. The sample was peripheral blood. The CDR3 spells CASSRRQGGIF. In nucleotides, the CDR3 is TGTGCCAGCAGTCGGCGGCAGGGTGGGATCTTC. The complete variable domain, with remaining parts taken from reference TRBV2 and TRBJ2-1, reads EPEVTQTPSHQVTQMGQEVILRCVPISNHLYFYWYRQILGQKVEFLVSFYNNEISEKSEIFDDQFSVERPDGSNFTLKIRSTKLEDSAMYFCASSRRQGGIFGPGTRLTVL.